This T cell receptor beta chain was retrieved from a study of blood T cell repertoires in COVID-19. In the original analysis: Amplification from reference gene primers served as the basis for estimated nucleated cell counts. Generated by immunoSEQ multiplex PCR, the TCRdb table keeps only in-frame clones and is missing some. That table is the source of V, J and clone size, and D and trimming were worked out from the DNA. The sample lists 200,000 to 250,000 clones; around 84% were seen once. Germline CDR1 and CDR2: MNHEY and SVGAGI. The CDR3 extends over 12 amino acids. V lost 7 bases, J lost 6 bases, and 11 bases lay in between.

This rearrangement joins TRBV6-5 to TRBJ2-3; D not resolved. The sequencing input was peripheral blood. The receptor was isolated from a man aged 25 to 45 with active or convalescent COVID-19. CDR3 DNA sequence: TGTGCCAGCACCGATTCCGGGGATACGCAGTATTTT. Its protein is CASTDSGDTQYF.